One and the same sample provided the 3 T cell receptor beta chains below, sequenced in a study of cytomegalovirus exposure and HLA in healthy donors. Primers: 60 Vbeta forward and 13 Jbeta reverse. The assay was immunoSEQ multiplex PCR, and TCRdb's table has in-frame clones only and misses some. Of approximately 100,000 clones listed, approximately 85% are singletons. Specimen: PBMCs. Receptors originate from a young man in good health and CMV-seronegative.

This clone has a handful of counts. The sample holds other DNA sequences that translate to the same CDR3. This chain joins TRBV2 and TRBJ1-1; TRBD1 aligns across 7 bases. CDR3 size: 13 residues. CDR1 SNHLY and CDR2 FYNNEI come from the germline V gene. With V trimmed by 6 bases and J by 2 bases, 3 bases remained unmatched. Here the CDR3 DNA reads TGTGCCAGCAGAGGACAGGTAAACACTGAAGCTTTCTTT. Amino acids: CASRGQVNTEAFF. The full variable domain, completed using reference TRBV2 and TRBJ1-1, is EPEVTQTPSHQVTQMGQEVILRCVPISNHLYFYWYRQILGQKVEFLVSFYNNEISEKSEIFDDQFSVERPDGSNFTLKIRSTKLEDSAMYFCASRGQVNTEAFFGQGTRLTVV.

The chain uses TRBV28 and TRBJ2-5; 7 bases agree with TRBD1. With V trimmed by 6 bases and J by 2 bases, 3 bases remained unmatched. The germline gives CDR1 MDHEN, CDR2 SYDVKM. The CDR3 contains 13 residues. This chain's CDR3 is CASSSGGQETQYF. In DNA, the CDR3 is TGTGCCAGCAGCTCAGGGGGTCAAGAGACCCAGTACTTC. Supplemented by reference TRBV28 and TRBJ2-5, the full variable domain reads DVKVTQSSRYLVKRTGEKVFLECVQDMDHENMFWYRQDPGLGLRLIYFSYDVKMKEKGDIPEGYSVSREKKERFSLILESASTNQTSMYLCASSSGGQETQYFGPGTRLLVL.

This chain joins TRBV10-3 and TRBJ2-4, with 8 nucleotides matching TRBD1. This CDR3 has 12 amino acids. The ends lost 10 bases at V and 9 bases at J; junction bases unmatched: 8. Germline V gene sequence: CDR1 ENHRY, CDR2 SYGVKD. CDR3 loop: CATGQGRAIQYF. CDR3 bases: TGTGCCACCGGACAGGGACGGGCCATTCAGTACTTC.